This TCR beta chain originates from a study of identical twins. From the 5' RACE reads, TCRdb called clonotypes with MiXCR, one entry per CDR3 protein. The sample holds about 660,000 distinct CDR3 sequences; roughly 8% are singletons and the top ten take roughly 0.97%. Trimming took 6 bases from V and 9 from J, leaving 21 bases between them. The CDR3 has 15 amino acids. The table lists this clonotype with a few counts. The data also belong to a second study, concerning yellow fever vaccine responses in identical twins.

The V and J genes are TRBV12-3 or TRBV12-4 and TRBJ2-1, with D perhaps matching TRBD2 (6 bases). The sequencing input was PBMCs. The sequence was obtained from a young woman in good health. CDR3 sequence reads: CASSHTRLVLVEQFF. DNA of the CDR3: TGTGCCAGCAGCCATACTCGACTAGTGCTTGTTGAGCAGTTCTTC.